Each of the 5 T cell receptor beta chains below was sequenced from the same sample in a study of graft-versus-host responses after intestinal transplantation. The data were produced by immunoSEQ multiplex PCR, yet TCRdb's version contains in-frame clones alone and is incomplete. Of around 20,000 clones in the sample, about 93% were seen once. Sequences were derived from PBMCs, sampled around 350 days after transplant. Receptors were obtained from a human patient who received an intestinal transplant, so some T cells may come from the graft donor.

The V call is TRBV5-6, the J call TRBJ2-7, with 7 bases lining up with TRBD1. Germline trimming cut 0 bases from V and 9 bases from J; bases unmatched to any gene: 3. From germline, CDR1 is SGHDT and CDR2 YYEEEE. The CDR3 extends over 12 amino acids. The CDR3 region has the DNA TGTGCCAGCAGCTTGGGAACAGGGGTGCAGTACTTC. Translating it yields CASSLGTGVQYF.

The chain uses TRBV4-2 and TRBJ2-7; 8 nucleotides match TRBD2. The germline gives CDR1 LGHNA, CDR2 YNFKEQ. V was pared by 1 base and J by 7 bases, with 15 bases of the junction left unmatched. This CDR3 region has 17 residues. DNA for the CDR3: TGTGCCAGCAGCCAAGGGACATTGCGGGAGGCCGCGGGGGAGCAGTACTTC. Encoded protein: CASSQGTLREAAGEQYF.

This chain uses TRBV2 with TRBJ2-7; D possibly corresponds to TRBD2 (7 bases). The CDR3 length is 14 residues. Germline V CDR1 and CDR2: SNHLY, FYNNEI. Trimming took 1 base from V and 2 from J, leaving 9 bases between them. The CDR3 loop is CASSEGGGAYEQYF. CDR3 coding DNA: TGTGCCAGCAGTGAAGGGGGGGGCGCCTACGAGCAGTACTTC.

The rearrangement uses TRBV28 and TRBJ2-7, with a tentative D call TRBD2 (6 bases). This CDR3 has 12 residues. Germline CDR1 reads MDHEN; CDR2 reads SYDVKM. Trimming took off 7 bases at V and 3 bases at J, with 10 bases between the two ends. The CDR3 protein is CASIGGSYEQYF. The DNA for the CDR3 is TGTGCCAGCATTGGGGGGAGCTACGAGCAGTACTTC.

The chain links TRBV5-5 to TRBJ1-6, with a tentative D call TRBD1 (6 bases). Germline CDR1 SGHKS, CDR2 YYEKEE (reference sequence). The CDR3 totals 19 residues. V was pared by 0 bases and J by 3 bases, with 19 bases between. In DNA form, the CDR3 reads TGTGCCAGCAGCTTGGTCTCCCCGACTCAGGGGAACTATAATTCACCCCTCCACTTT. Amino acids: CASSLVSPTQGNYNSPLHF.